The text below deals with one T cell receptor (beta chain). These data belong to a study of blood T cell repertoires in COVID-19. Study-wide context: PBMCs, B-cell-depleted T cells, or T cells provided the cDNA or gDNA that made up the material.

Germline V CDR1 and CDR2: GTSNPN, SVGIG (reference sequence). Trimming cost V 4 bases and J 4 bases; bases outside gene matches: 6. This CDR3 comprises 15 residues. Libraries were prepared by immunoSEQ multiplex PCR; TCRdb keeps only in-frame clonotypes and omits some of them. The table lists some 250,000 clones, more than 70% of them singletons. The sample was peripheral blood. The receptor was isolated from a woman in her forties who had recovered from COVID-19. J is TRBJ2-1 and V is TRBV30, with 11 positions matching TRBD2. This CDR3 reads CAWTETSGAYNEQFF. The CDR3 nucleotides are TGTGCCTGGACCGAGACTAGCGGGGCGTACAATGAGCAGTTCTTC.